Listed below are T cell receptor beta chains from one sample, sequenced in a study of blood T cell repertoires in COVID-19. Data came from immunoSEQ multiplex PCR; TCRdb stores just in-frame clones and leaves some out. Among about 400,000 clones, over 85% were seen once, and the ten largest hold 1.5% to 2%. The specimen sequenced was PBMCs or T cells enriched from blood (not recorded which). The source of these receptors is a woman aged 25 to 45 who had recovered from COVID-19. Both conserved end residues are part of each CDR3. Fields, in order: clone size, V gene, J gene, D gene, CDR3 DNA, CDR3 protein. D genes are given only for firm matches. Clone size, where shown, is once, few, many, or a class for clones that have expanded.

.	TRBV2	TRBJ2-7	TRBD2	TGTGCCAGCAGTGAAGTCCTAGCGGCCTACGAGCAGTACTTC	CASSEVLAAYEQYF
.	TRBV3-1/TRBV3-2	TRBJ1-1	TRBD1	TGTGCCAGCAGCCCGCGGACAGGGGTGTGGAACACTGAAGCTTTCTTT	CASSPRTGVWNTEAFF
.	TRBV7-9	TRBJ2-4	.	TGTGCCAGCAGCTTAGATATGCAGGGGAACATTCAGTACTTC	CASSLDMQGNIQYF
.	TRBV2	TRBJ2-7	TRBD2	TGTGCCAGCAACCCCCTCTCTAGCGGGAGTTACTCGGAGCAGTACTTC	CASNPLSSGSYSEQYF
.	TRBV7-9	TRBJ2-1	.	TGTGCCAGCAGCCCCAGGGAATGGGGGCCCTACAATGAGCAGTTCTTC	CASSPREWGPYNEQFF
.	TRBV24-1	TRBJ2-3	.	TGTGCCACCAGTGACCCTGGACAGACAGATACGCAGTATTTT	CATSDPGQTDTQYF
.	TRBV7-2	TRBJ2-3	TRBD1	TGTGCCAGCAGCCCCGGGACAGGCCCAGATACGCAGTATTTT	CASSPGTGPDTQYF
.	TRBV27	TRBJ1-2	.	TGTGCCAGCAGCCGTGGGGCGGCGGGGGATGGCTACACCTTC	CASSRGAAGDGYTF
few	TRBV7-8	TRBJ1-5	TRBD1	TGTGCCAGCAGCCCAATAGGGGACAGTTTTGGTCAGCCCCAGCATTTT	CASSPIGDSFGQPQHF
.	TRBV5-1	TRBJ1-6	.	TGCGCCAGCAGCGAGACCAGGGCCCCCCTCCACTTT	CASSETRAPLHF
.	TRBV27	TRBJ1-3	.	TGTGCCAGCAGTCCTATTTCTGGAAACACCATATATTTT	CASSPISGNTIYF
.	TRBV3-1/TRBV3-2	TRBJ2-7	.	TGTGCCAGCAGCCAAGGTGGGCTAGCGAGTTCCTACGAGCAGTACTTC	CASSQGGLASSYEQYF
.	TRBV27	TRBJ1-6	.	TGTGCCAGCAGCCTAGGGACAACGAATCATTCACCCCTCCACTTT	CASSLGTTNHSPLHF
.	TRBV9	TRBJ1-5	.	TGTGCCAGCAGCGTAGGACAGAACAATCAGCCCCAGCATTTT	CASSVGQNNQPQHF
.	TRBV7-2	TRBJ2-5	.	TGTGCCAGCAGCTACCGGGACTCAGGTCGGGAGACCCAGTACTTC	CASSYRDSGRETQYF
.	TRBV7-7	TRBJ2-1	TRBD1	TGTGCCAGCAGTAGAGACGGGACAGGGGAGGGCAATGAGCAGTTCTTC	CASSRDGTGEGNEQFF
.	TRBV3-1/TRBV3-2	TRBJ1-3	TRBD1	TGTGCCAGCAGTCCCCTTGGGCAGGGGGACACCCTACGCTCTGGAAACACCATATATTTT	CASSPLGQGDTLRSGNTIYF
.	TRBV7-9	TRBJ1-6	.	TGTGCCAGCAGCTCGGGGGGGGGACTCCTCATATCACCCCTCCACTTT	CASSSGGGLLISPLHF
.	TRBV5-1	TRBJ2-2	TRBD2	TGCGCCAGCAGCGTTATAGCGGGGACGAACACCGGGGAGCTGTTTTTT	CASSVIAGTNTGELFF
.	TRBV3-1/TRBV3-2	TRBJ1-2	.	TGTGCCAGCAGCCAAGAGGAGGGGAGTCTTTATGGCTACACCTTC	CASSQEEGSLYGYTF